Listed below are T cell receptor beta chains from one sample, sequenced in a study of blood T cell repertoires in COVID-19. Clones were sequenced by immunoSEQ multiplex PCR, and TCRdb holds only the in-frame ones, with some missing. The sample carries about 310,000 clones, around 90% recorded once. The source material was PBMCs or T cells enriched from blood (not recorded which). Every receptor here comes from a woman aged 18-30 years who had recovered from COVID-19. CDR3s include the opening cysteine and the closing phenylalanine or tryptophan. Each record gives: J gene, V gene, CDR3 protein.

TRBJ1-2,TRBV30,CAWMSARAGRRGYTF
TRBJ2-5,TRBV5-5,CASSGTGETQYF
TRBJ2-6,TRBV7-2,CASSYRAMAGANVLTF
TRBJ2-3,TRBV9,CASSLRGSSGRDRDTQYF
TRBJ1-2,TRBV30,CAWSDNRESGYTF
TRBJ2-5,TRBV20-1,CSASTPQETQYF
TRBJ1-3,TRBV6-2/TRBV6-3,CASSYSRSTFSGNTIYF
TRBJ1-6,TRBV27,CASSRSRQGNSPLHF
TRBJ1-1,TRBV7-9,CASSGKMKTAPNTEAFF
TRBJ1-2,TRBV7-2,CASSLRGLKGYTF
TRBJ1-5,TRBV27,CASSSSGQVNPQHF
TRBJ1-6,TRBV5-5,CASSYFGGSYSPLHF
TRBJ2-7,TRBV24-1,CATSAGTGVYEQYF
TRBJ2-3,TRBV5-1,CATQLAGATDTQYF
TRBJ2-5,TRBV28,CASKTTGTVKTQYF
TRBJ2-2,TRBV7-2,CASSSSGSTGELFF
TRBJ2-5,TRBV19,CASSIRAGGTGSQETQYF
TRBJ1-1,TRBV19,CASSSDREVDTEAFF
TRBJ2-1,TRBV2,CASSVTTRGEQFF
TRBJ1-1,TRBV6-2/TRBV6-3,CASSTGALGAFF
TRBJ1-2,TRBV7-2,CASSLEAGVGGYTF
TRBJ1-5,TRBV5-1,CASSRTGQGQPQHF
TRBJ1-3,TRBV7-2,CASSPSSGHGNTIYF
TRBJ1-1,TRBV4-1,CASSPPGLSAAFF
TRBJ2-2,TRBV15,CATSRVPSGGANTGELFF
TRBJ1-2,TRBV6-5,CASSYSAGNYGYTF
TRBJ2-7,TRBV24-1,CATSDTSGRSYEQYF
TRBJ2-7,TRBV3-1/TRBV3-2,CASSHSDRGTYEQYF
TRBJ1-2,TRBV7-2,CASSLVKGDVPYGYTF
TRBJ2-5,TRBV7-2,CASSEGVAGGGWPQYF
TRBJ1-1,TRBV28,CASSPSGTAEAFF
TRBJ1-2,TRBV27,CASSRDRVHGYTF
TRBJ2-5,TRBV2,CASAGTEKETQYF
TRBJ2-2,TRBV27,CASRPGNANTGELFF
TRBJ2-7,TRBV7-2,CATAFLAGGPYEQYF
TRBJ2-1,TRBV27,CASSLMAGVLNEQFF
TRBJ1-2,TRBV28,CASSLWVLLAGDVSNYGYTF
TRBJ2-7,TRBV11-2,CASSLVVRGASYEQYF
TRBJ1-1,TRBV6-6,CASSAGNTEAFF
TRBJ2-7,TRBV5-1,CASSLSGGVSSYEQYF